This T cell receptor beta chain was captured in a study of blood T cell repertoires in COVID-19. Study overall: Sites in the United States, Italy and Spain provided acute and convalescent COVID-19 samples. T cells, B-cell-depleted T cells, or PBMCs supplied cDNA or gDNA.

Original data processing: From reference gene primer amplification, estimates of nucleated cell counts were derived. The data were produced by immunoSEQ multiplex PCR, yet TCRdb's version contains in-frame clones alone and is incomplete. For V, J and clone size, that table is used; D and trimming come from the DNA. The data hold approximately 220,000 clones, with around 86% observed a single time. This clone was recorded only once. The V end lost 0 bases, the J end lost 10 bases, and 25 bases lay between the germline ends. The CDR3 covers 18 residues. Germline V gene sequence: CDR1 MGHRA, CDR2 YSYEKL.

The clonotype comes from a man aged 45-60 years with acute or convalescent COVID-19. The V gene is TRBV4-1, the J gene TRBJ1-5; no clear D gene. Source material: peripheral blood. The CDR3 sequence is CASSQDPPLTRERDPQHF. The CDR3 nucleotides read TGCGCCAGCAGCCAAGATCCCCCCCTCACGAGGGAAAGGGATCCCCAGCATTTT.